The clone carrying this T cell receptor (beta chain) has just one count. Its antigen is unidentified. The sample is drawn from a study of early T cells in non-severe SARS-CoV-2 infection. Study-level information: Bulk RNA from unsorted whole blood was sequenced; chains were unpaired.

From the 5' RACE reads, TCRdb called clonotypes with MiXCR, one entry per CDR3 protein. The repertoire has approximately 81,000 distinct CDR3 sequences, about 13% of them found once; the top ten carry about 6.4%. The study's findings and limits: Matching results from VDJdb favored anti-spike CD8 responses, leaving private and CD4 specificities undetected.

This CDR3 has 14 amino acids. The specimen was whole blood. The rearrangement uses TRBV21-1 and TRBJ1-1. TRBV21-1 is annotated as a pseudogene. The sequence derives from an adult who was a healthcare worker with PCR-confirmed SARS-CoV-2 infection or an uninfected control (not recorded which). The CDR3 coding sequence is TGTGCCAGCAGCAAAGACGGGGTTAACACTGAAGCTTTCTTT. This translates into CASSKDGVNTEAFF.